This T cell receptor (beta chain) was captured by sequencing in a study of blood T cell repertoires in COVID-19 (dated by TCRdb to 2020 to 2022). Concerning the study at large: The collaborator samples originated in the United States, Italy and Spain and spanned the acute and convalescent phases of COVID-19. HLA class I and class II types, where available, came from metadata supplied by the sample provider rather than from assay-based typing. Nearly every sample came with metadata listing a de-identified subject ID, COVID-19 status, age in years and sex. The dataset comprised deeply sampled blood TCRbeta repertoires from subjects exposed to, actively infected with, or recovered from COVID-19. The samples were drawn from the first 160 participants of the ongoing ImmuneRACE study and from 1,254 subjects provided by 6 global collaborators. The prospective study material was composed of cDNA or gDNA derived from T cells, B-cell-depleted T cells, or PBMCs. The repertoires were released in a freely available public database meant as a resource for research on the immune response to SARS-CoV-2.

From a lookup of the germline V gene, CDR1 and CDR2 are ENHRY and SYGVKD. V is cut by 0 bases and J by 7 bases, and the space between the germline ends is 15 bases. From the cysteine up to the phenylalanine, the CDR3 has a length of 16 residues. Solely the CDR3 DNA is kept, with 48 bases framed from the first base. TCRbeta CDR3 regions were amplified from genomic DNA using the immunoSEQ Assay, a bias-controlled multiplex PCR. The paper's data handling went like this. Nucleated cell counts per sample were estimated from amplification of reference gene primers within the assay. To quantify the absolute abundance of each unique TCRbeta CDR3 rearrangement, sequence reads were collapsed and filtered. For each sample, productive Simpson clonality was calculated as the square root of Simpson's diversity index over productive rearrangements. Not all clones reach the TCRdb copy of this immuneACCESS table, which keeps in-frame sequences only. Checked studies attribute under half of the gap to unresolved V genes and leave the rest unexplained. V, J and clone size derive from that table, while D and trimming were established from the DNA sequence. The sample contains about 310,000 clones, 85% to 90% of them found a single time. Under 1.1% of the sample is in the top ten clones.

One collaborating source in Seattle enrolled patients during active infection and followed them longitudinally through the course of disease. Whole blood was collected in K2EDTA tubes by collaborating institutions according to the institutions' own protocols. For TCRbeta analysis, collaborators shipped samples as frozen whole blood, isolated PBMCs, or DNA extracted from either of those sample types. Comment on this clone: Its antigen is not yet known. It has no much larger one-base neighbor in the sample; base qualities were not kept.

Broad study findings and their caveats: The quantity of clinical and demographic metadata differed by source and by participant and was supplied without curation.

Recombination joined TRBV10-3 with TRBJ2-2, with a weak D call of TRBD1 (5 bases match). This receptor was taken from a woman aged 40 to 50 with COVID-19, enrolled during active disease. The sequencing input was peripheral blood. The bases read TGTGCCATCAGTGAGTCGGGCAGGGCCTACGGCGGGGAGCTGTTTTTT. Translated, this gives CAISESGRAYGGELFF.